The rows below give T cell receptor beta chains drawn from one sample of a study of T cell repertoires and HLA-DP antigens. Their recognized antigens are unknown. Here immunoSEQ multiplex PCR was the method, and the copy in TCRdb shows in-frame clones only, minus some. The repertoire holds around 100,000 clones, 80% to 95% seen once, with less than 0.35% in the top ten. Sequenced sample: CD4+ T cells from PBMCs. The receptors here all came from a woman under 30 in good health and CMV-seronegative. Each CDR3 is given with its conserved first and last residue. A D gene is named only where the DNA matches it firmly. Where a row states a size, it is once, few, many or the class of an expanded clone; other rows omit it.

clone_size d_call j_call v_call cdr3_nt cdr3_aa
- - TRBJ1-3 TRBV11-2 TGTGCCAGCAGCTTTAATGGAAACACCATATATTTT CASSFNGNTIYF
- TRBD2 TRBJ2-5 TRBV9 TGTGCCAGCAGCGTAAACCAGCGGGGGGGCCGGGAGACCCAGTACTTC CASSVNQRGGRETQYF
- TRBD2 TRBJ2-1 TRBV5-1 TGCGCCAGCAGCTCGCAACTCGGGGGGAATGAGCAGTTCTTC CASSSQLGGNEQFF
- TRBD2 TRBJ2-3 TRBV10-3 TGTGCCATCAGTGGCTCCGGAAATAGCGGGGGAAGCACAGATACGCAGTATTTT CAISGSGNSGGSTDTQYF
- - TRBJ2-5 TRBV6-5 TGTGCCAGCAGTCTCTTACCCCAGGCGACCCAGTACTTC CASSLLPQATQYF
- TRBD2 TRBJ2-1 TRBV5-1 TGCGCCAGCAGCTCCACTAGCGGGAGGATCGGCAATGAGCAGTTCTTC CASSSTSGRIGNEQFF
- TRBD1 TRBJ2-5 TRBV14 TGTGCCAGCACCGGGACAGGATATTCGGAGACCCAGTACTTC CASTGTGYSETQYF
few TRBD1 TRBJ1-2 TRBV5-1 TGCGCCAGCAGCAAGGGACAGGGAGGAGGCTACACCTTC CASSKGQGGGYTF
- TRBD1 TRBJ1-5 TRBV12-5 TGTGCTAGTGGTTTCCAAAATACGGACAGGATTTCTACGGATCAGCCCCAGCATTTT CASGFQNTDRISTDQPQHF
- TRBD2 TRBJ2-3 TRBV4-1 TGCGCCAGCAGCCTATTATTAGCGGGTAACACAGATACGCAGTATTTT CASSLLLAGNTDTQYF
- - TRBJ1-1 TRBV19 TGTGCCAGTACCTCGCTAGGGGCCTCTGAAGCTTTCTTT CASTSLGASEAFF
- TRBD2 TRBJ2-1 TRBV27 TGTGCCAGCAGTCGGACTAGCGGGAGATCCTACAATGAGCAGTTCTTC CASSRTSGRSYNEQFF
- - TRBJ2-1 TRBV18 TGTGCCAGCTCACCACGGACAGCCAACAATGAGCAGTTCTTC CASSPRTANNEQFF
- - TRBJ2-2 TRBV15 TGTGCCACCAGCATTGGATCCACGAACACCGGGGAGCTGTTTTTT CATSIGSTNTGELFF
- - TRBJ1-2 TRBV29-1 TGCAGCGTTGAAGCGGGAAGTTCCTATGGCTACACCTTC CSVEAGSSYGYTF
- - TRBJ2-3 TRBV29-1 TGCAGCGTTGCGGACAAAAGTAAGCAGTATTTT CSVADKSKQYF
- - TRBJ2-2 TRBV9 TGTGCCAGCAGCGTCCTAGACAGAGCGAACACCGGGGAGCTGTTTTTT CASSVLDRANTGELFF
few - TRBJ1-1 TRBV30 TGTGCCTGGAGGTCGAACCCGGGAGTTAGAGCTTTCTTT CAWRSNPGVRAFF
- TRBD1 TRBJ1-1 TRBV27 TGTGCCAGCAGTTTGACCACAGGGGCCATAATTAGTACTGAAGCTTTCTTT CASSLTTGAIISTEAFF
- - TRBJ2-2 TRBV7-9 TGTGCCAGCAGCTTAGGCGGGGATAGAGGAACCGGGGAGCTGTTTTTT CASSLGGDRGTGELFF
- - TRBJ1-3 TRBV18 TGTGCCAGCTCACCTAGTGGGGGCCAACTCTCTGGAAACACCATATATTTT CASSPSGGQLSGNTIYF
- TRBD1 TRBJ2-1 TRBV15 TGTGCCACCAGCAGAGTCGGGACAGGGGGCATTAATGAGCAGTTCTTC CATSRVGTGGINEQFF
- TRBD1 TRBJ2-3 TRBV7-9 TGTGCCAGCACCTCGGACAGGGGGTCGACAGATACGCAGTATTTT CASTSDRGSTDTQYF
- TRBD1 TRBJ1-5 TRBV19 TGTGCCAGTGGGACTAACAGGGGGCCAGGGCAGCCCCAGCATTTT CASGTNRGPGQPQHF
- TRBD2 TRBJ2-1 TRBV5-1 TGCGCCAGCAGCTTGAGGGCTAGCGGGAGCTTTAGCTCCTACAATGAGCAGTTCTTC CASSLRASGSFSSYNEQFF
- - TRBJ1-1 TRBV28 TGTGCCAGCAGCCCCCCCTCGAGTGGCAGAGTTGAAGCTTTCTTT CASSPPSSGRVEAFF
once TRBD1 TRBJ2-1 TRBV6-1 TGTGCCAGCGACAGGGTCTCCTACAATGAGCAGTTCTTC CASDRVSYNEQFF
- TRBD1 TRBJ2-1 TRBV6-1 TGTGCCAGCAATCTGGACAGGGAAAACTACAATGAGCAGTTCTTC CASNLDRENYNEQFF
once - TRBJ2-2 TRBV5-4 TGTGCCAGCAGCTTCATAGTCGGGGGCACCGGGGAGCTGTTTTTT CASSFIVGGTGELFF
few TRBD1 TRBJ2-1 TRBV6-5 TGTGCCAGCAGCTCCCAGGGGGCGACGAATGAGCAGTTCTTC CASSSQGATNEQFF
- TRBD2 TRBJ2-5 TRBV7-8 TGTGCCAGCAGCTTAGCGTCTAGCGGGATGTACCAAGAGACCCAGTACTTC CASSLASSGMYQETQYF
- - TRBJ2-1 TRBV7-2 TGTGCCAGCAGCTTAGCAGGGGGTCTAGGGTACAATGAGCAGTTCTTC CASSLAGGLGYNEQFF
- - TRBJ2-7 TRBV7-6 TGTGCCAGCAGCTTAGACGAAGGGATAACCTACGAGCAGTACTTC CASSLDEGITYEQYF
- - TRBJ2-7 TRBV11-2 TGTGCCAGCAGCTTAGAGTCCCCTAAATTCGAGCAGTACTTC CASSLESPKFEQYF
once - TRBJ2-7 TRBV28 TGTGCCAGCAGTCCGCCTTGGGTCCGACACTACGAGCAGTACTTC CASSPPWVRHYEQYF
- - TRBJ2-3 TRBV29-1 TGCACCTACCTCGACGGCGCGGATACGCAGTATTTT CTYLDGADTQYF
- TRBD1 TRBJ1-5 TRBV9 TGTGCCAGCAGCGCGACAGGGGATTACAATCAGCCCCAGCATTTT CASSATGDYNQPQHF
once - TRBJ2-1 TRBV7-3 TGTGCCAGCAGCTTAACTAGCGGCTACAATGAGCAGTTCTTC CASSLTSGYNEQFF
- TRBD1 TRBJ2-2 TRBV30 TGTGCCTGGAGTAGGTGGGACAGGGAGTATCGGGAGCTGTTTTTT CAWSRWDREYRELFF
- - TRBJ1-5 TRBV19 TGTGCCAGTAGTATACCTTTCGGGGGGGTTTCTCAGCCCCAGCATTTT CASSIPFGGVSQPQHF
- - TRBJ2-3 TRBV5-6 TGTGCCAGCAGCTTGCCGGTCAGAATTGGGGCTAGCACAGATACGCAGTATTTT CASSLPVRIGASTDTQYF
- TRBD2 TRBJ2-2 TRBV27 TGTGCCAGCAAGGGACTAGCGGGGAACACCGGGGAGCTGTTTTTT CASKGLAGNTGELFF
- TRBD2 TRBJ2-5 TRBV5-1 TGCGCCAGCAGTCTTGGGGCGACTAGCGGGAAGGGGCAGGGACAAGAGACCCAGTACTTC CASSLGATSGKGQGQETQYF
- TRBD1 TRBJ1-5 TRBV27 TGTGCCAGCAGCCCTAACCGGGACAGGGGCACTAATCAGCCCCAGCATTTT CASSPNRDRGTNQPQHF
once - TRBJ2-3 TRBV5-6 TGTGCCAGCAGCTTGGCACCGTATACGCAGTATTTT CASSLAPYTQYF
- - TRBJ1-2 TRBV10-3 TGTGCCATCAGTGTGGACAGTGCAGGGGGCTACACCTTC CAISVDSAGGYTF
- - TRBJ2-5 TRBV30 TGTGCCTGGAGTGGGCAGGGCCAAGAGACCCAGTACTTC CAWSGQGQETQYF
- - TRBJ1-2 TRBV5-1 TGCGCCAGCAGCCCCCGGGTCGACAGCTCTTATGGCTACACCTTC CASSPRVDSSYGYTF
once TRBD2 TRBJ2-5 TRBV5-4 TGTGCCAGCAGCTTGGGCGGCGGGGGGCTTGAGACCCAGTACTTC CASSLGGGGLETQYF
- TRBD1 TRBJ2-1 TRBV9 TGTGCCAGCAGCGCCCCAACAGGGGTGTCAGTAAATGAGCAGTTCTTC CASSAPTGVSVNEQFF
- - TRBJ1-2 TRBV5-6 TGTGCCAGCAGCTTGGCGGGTCCCAGCGGCTACACCTTC CASSLAGPSGYTF
- - TRBJ1-5 TRBV6-6 TGTGCCAGCAGACTACCAGGGGTGGGGGGCAATCAGCCCCAGCATTTT CASRLPGVGGNQPQHF
- - TRBJ2-4 TRBV27 TGTGCCAGCAGTTTTGGGGGAAGATCCAAAAACATTCAGTACTTC CASSFGGRSKNIQYF
- - TRBJ1-2 TRBV4-1 TGCGCCAGCAGCCGCGCAGTGGACCACTATGGCTACACCTTC CASSRAVDHYGYTF
- - TRBJ2-6 TRBV15 TGTGCCACCAGCAGAGATATGGCGCGGGGAGCTAGCTCTGGGGCCAACGTCCTGACTTTC CATSRDMARGASSGANVLTF